One and the same sample provided the 6 T cell receptor beta chains below, sequenced in a study of T cells in Graves' hyperthyroidism and ophthalmopathy. RNA transcripts gave rise to amplified TCR beta CDR3 regions. RT-PCR in the first round (using the HTBI primer set) targeted the TCR CDR3. One entry per CDR3 protein results from TCRdb running MiXCR on the multiplex PCR reads. The sample yields hundreds of thousands of distinct CDR3 sequences, less than 25% seen once. Material for sequencing was blood. These receptors were collected from a man under 40 with Graves' ophthalmopathy.

CDR3 coding DNA: TGTGCCTGGAGTTGGACATCAGGGGAGAACACTGAAGCTTTCTTT. This gives the protein CAWSWTSGENTEAFF. The chain combines TRBV30 with TRBJ1-1; tentative D call: TRBD1 (6 bases). The germline gives CDR1 GTSNPN, CDR2 SVGIG (reference sequence). Deletions cut 2 bases from V and 1 base from J, with 14 bases between. This CDR3 has 15 residues.

With respect to this clonotype: Given a much more abundant clone one base away, this may be a read error. V and J are TRBV30 and TRBJ2-2, with D perhaps TRBD1 (5 bases). The V gene's germline CDR1 is GTSNPN and CDR2 SVGIG (reference sequence). The CDR3 sequence is 16 residues long. V lost 0 bases to trimming and J lost 4 bases, with 15 bases between them. The CDR3 DNA is TGTGCCTGGAGTGTGAAAGGGGCGGCTAGCACCGGGGAGCTGTTTTTT. This codes for CAWSVKGAASTGELFF.

This clonotype has more than one count but fewer than ten. The V call is TRBV9, the J call TRBJ1-5, with D uncertain. The germline CDR1 and CDR2 sequences are SGDLS and YYNGEE. V was cut by 3 bases and J by 4 bases, with 8 bases left in between. The CDR3 loop spans 13 amino acids. In DNA, the CDR3 is TGTGCCAGCAGCGGGGGTCGTAATCAGCCCCAGCATTTT. Translation: CASSGGRNQPQHF.

Ten or more counts support this clonotype. The gene calls are TRBV6-2 or TRBV6-3 and TRBJ1-4, with 7 bases lining up with TRBD1. This CDR3 is 14 amino acids long. CDR1 and CDR2 from the germline V gene are MNHEY and SVGEGT. V lost 5 bases and J lost 7; bases outside the gene matches: 7. In DNA, the CDR3 is TGTGCCAGCAGTGCTCCGGGACAGCCTGAAAAACTGTTTTTT. This gives the protein CASSAPGQPEKLFF.

The chain recombines TRBV18 with TRBJ2-7, with a tentative D call TRBD1 (6 bases). The CDR3 loop spans 11 amino acids. V was clipped by 5 bases and J by 9 bases, with 11 bases between them. Germline CDR1 KGHSH, CDR2 LQKENI. CDR3 loop: CASSSGVGQYF. For the CDR3, the DNA is TGTGCCAGCTCATCAGGGGTTGGGCAGTACTTC.

The chain carries TRBV5-6 and TRBJ2-7, with TRBD1 matching 7 bases. CDR1 SGHDT and CDR2 YYEEEE come from the germline V gene. The CDR3 has 14 residues. V gave up 1 base and J gave up 5 bases; unmatched junction bases: 6. The CDR3 loop reads CASSLFDREDEQYF. The CDR3 DNA reads TGTGCCAGCAGCTTGTTTGACAGGGAAGACGAGCAGTACTTC.